The rows below give T cell receptor beta chains drawn from one sample of a study. Via MiXCR, TCRdb re-called the 5' RACE reads, giving one row per CDR3 protein. The sample holds approximately 10,000 distinct CDR3 sequences; 30% to 40% are singletons and the top ten take about 5.8%. Sequencing was performed on Tregs sorted from blood. All receptors derive from a female donor with breast cancer. Each CDR3 is given with its conserved first and last residue. Fields, in order: V gene, CDR3 protein.

v_call: TRBV11-2
cdr3_aa: CASSLGVSGIYNEQFF

v_call: TRBV6-5
cdr3_aa: CASRKGQLNQPQHF

v_call: TRBV20-1
cdr3_aa: CSAGRNEKLFF

v_call: TRBV5-4
cdr3_aa: CARSRTRNEQFF

v_call: TRBV20-1
cdr3_aa: CSARDPSARRVGEQYF

v_call: TRBV10-3
cdr3_aa: CAISGDSRSGGYTF

v_call: TRBV20-1
cdr3_aa: CSAKEAGGGETQYF

v_call: TRBV6-6
cdr3_aa: CGSSYYGSVSLQQYF

v_call: TRBV12-3/TRBV12-4
cdr3_aa: CASSFRGRSYEQYF

v_call: TRBV20-1
cdr3_aa: CSARWDLALNQPQHF